This T cell receptor (beta chain) is from a study of high-grade serous ovarian cancer treatment subgroups. Across the study: Mean per sample: about 14,000 reads, thousands of unique TCR beta rearrangements.

Remarks on this clone: Its antigen is not identified.

This CDR3 spans 18 amino acids. The V gene's germline CDR1 is MNHNS and CDR2 SASEGT. V was pared by 1 base and J by 1 base, with 20 bases between. The tumor samples were collected prior to definitive surgery or chemotherapy. Study-level findings and limits: Tumors within one patient showed repertoire similarity of 0.11 to 0.79. Only CDR3 was analyzed; CDR1 and CDR2 were not. Clonal relatedness tracked neoantigen level, and by trend copy number and mutation load.

Assay: immunoSEQ multiplex PCR; the TCRdb copy retains only in-frame clones and omits some. This sample has thousands of clones; over 65% occur once, and the top ten carry roughly 15%. The clonotype comes from a human donor with high-grade serous ovarian cancer. The sequenced sample was tumor tissue. The V and J genes are TRBV6-1 and TRBJ2-7, with D hard to call. The CDR3 protein is CASSEVSWLGYRSYEQYF. DNA of the CDR3: TGTGCCAGCAGTGAAGTCTCTTGGTTAGGGTATAGGTCCTACGAGCAGTACTTC.